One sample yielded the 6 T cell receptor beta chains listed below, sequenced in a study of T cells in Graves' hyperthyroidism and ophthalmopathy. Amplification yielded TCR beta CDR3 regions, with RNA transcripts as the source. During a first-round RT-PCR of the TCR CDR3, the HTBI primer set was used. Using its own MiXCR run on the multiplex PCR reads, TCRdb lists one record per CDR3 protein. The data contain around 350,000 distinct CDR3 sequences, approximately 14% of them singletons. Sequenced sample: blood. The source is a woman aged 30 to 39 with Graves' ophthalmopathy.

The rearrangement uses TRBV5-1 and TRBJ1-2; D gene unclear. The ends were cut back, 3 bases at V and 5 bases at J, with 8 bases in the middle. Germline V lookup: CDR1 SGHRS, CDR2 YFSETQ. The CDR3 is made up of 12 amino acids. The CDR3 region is CASSSRGYGYTF. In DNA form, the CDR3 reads TGCGCCAGCAGCTCTCGGGGTTATGGCTACACCTTC.

CDR3: CASSTISDRDESDTQYF. CDR3 bases: TGTGCCAGTAGTACCATTTCAGACAGGGATGAATCAGATACGCAGTATTTT. This sequence joins TRBV19 and TRBJ2-3; TRBD1 matches at 7 bases. V was pared by 4 bases and J by 4 bases, with 14 bases of the junction left unmatched. The CDR3 covers 17 residues. Germline assignment: CDR1 LNHDA and CDR2 SQIVND (reference sequence).

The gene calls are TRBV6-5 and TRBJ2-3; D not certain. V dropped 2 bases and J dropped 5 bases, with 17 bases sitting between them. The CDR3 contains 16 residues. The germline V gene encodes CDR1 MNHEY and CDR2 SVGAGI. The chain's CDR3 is CASSYVLGFDGDTQYF. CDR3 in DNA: TGTGCCAGCAGTTACGTTTTGGGGTTTGATGGAGATACGCAGTATTTT.

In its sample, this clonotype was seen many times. CDR3 coding DNA: TGTGCCAGCTTCGGACCCACGATACGGATCACTGAAGCTTTCTTT. This encodes CASFGPTIRITEAFF. The chain recombines TRBV28 with TRBJ1-1; D remains ambiguous. The CDR3 consists of 15 residues. V lost 8 bases and J 4 bases, leaving 20 bases between the germline ends. Germline V CDR1 and CDR2: MDHEN, SYDVKM.

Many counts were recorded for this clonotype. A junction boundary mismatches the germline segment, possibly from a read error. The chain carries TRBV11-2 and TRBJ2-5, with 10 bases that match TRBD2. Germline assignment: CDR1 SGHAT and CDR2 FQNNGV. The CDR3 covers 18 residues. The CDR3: CASSPNLPTSGLLKTRYF. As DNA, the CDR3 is TGTGCCAGCAGCCCGAACCTACCGACTAGCGGGTTACTAAAGACCCGGTACTTC.

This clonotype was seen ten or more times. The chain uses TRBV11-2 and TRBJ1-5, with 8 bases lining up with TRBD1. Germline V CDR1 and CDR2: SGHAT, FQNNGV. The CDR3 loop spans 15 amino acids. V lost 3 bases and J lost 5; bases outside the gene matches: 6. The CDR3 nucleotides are TGTGCCAGCAGCTTGCGGACAGGGTGGGATCAGCCCCAGCATTTT. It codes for CASSLRTGWDQPQHF.